These 30 T cell receptor beta chains were sequenced from one sample in a study of spatial heterogeneity in lung cancer. As for time point: sample taken at primary tumor resection. TCRdb re-derived calls from the 5' RACE reads in MiXCR, one entry per CDR3 protein. The repertoire holds about 44,000 distinct CDR3 sequences, with roughly 13% as singletons. Sequences were derived from PBMCs, sampled at surgery. The source of these receptors is a male donor with early-stage non-small cell lung cancer.

This clonotype has ten or more counts. The chain couples TRBV5-1 to TRBJ1-3; TRBD1 matches 8 bases. This CDR3 has 16 residues. With V trimmed by 4 bases and J by 0 bases, 6 bases remained unmatched. The germline CDR1 and CDR2 sequences are SGHRS and YFSETQ. CDR3 nucleotides: TGCGCCAGCAGCGGAGCGACAGGGGCCTCTGGAAACACCATATATTTT. Residues: CASSGATGASGNTIYF.

This clonotype was seen many times. V gene TRBV6-2 or TRBV6-3 combines with J gene TRBJ2-5; tentatively, D is TRBD1 (5 bases). The germline V and J ends were trimmed by 4 bases and 1 base, with 7 bases remaining between them. This CDR3 is 13 amino acids long. Germline V gene lookup returns CDR1 MNHEY and CDR2 SVGEGT. CDR3 bases: TGTGCCAGCAGTTTGGACACCCAAGAGACCCAGTACTTC. It encodes CASSLDTQETQYF.

The chain employs TRBV10-3 and TRBJ1-1; no clear D gene. CDR1 ENHRY and CDR2 SYGVKD come from the germline V gene. The V end was cut by 4 bases, the J end by 4 bases, with 13 bases between. This CDR3 is 14 amino acids long. The CDR3 coding sequence is TGTGCCATCAGTGGAGAGGGCGTAGTCACTGAAGCTTTCTTT. It encodes CAISGEGVVTEAFF.

The gene calls are TRBV20-1 and TRBJ1-1; D is ambiguous. The CDR3 has 12 residues. The V end was cut by 3 bases, the J end by 7 bases, with 12 bases between. The germline V gene has CDR1 DFQATT and CDR2 SNEGSKA (reference sequence). CDR3 protein: CSASYSTFEAFF. The CDR3 coding sequence is TGCAGTGCTAGCTATTCTACCTTTGAAGCTTTCTTT.

The rearrangement links TRBV7-8 to TRBJ2-1; possibly TRBD1 for D (6 bases). The length of the CDR3 is 13 residues. V lost 5 bases, J lost 5 bases, and 10 bases lay in between. The V gene's germline CDR1 is SGHVS and CDR2 FQNEAQ. Written as DNA, the CDR3 is TGTGCCAGCAGCCGCCGGACAGACAATGAGCAGTTCTTC. It is translated as CASSRRTDNEQFF.

This clonotype showed up just a few times. V and J are TRBV5-5 and TRBJ2-7, with TRBD2 matching 9 bases. Germline CDR1 reads SGHKS; CDR2 reads YYEKEE (reference sequence). The V gene end was trimmed by 4 bases and the J gene end by 0 bases; junction bases not matched to a gene: 5. This CDR3 is 15 amino acids long. The DNA for the CDR3 is TGTGCCAGCAGCACGGGACTAGCATACTCCTACGAGCAGTACTTC. Amino acids: CASSTGLAYSYEQYF.

The chain combines TRBV10-2 with TRBJ2-7, with 8 bases fitting TRBD1. Germline CDR1 is WSHSY and CDR2 is SAAADI. After removal of 3 bases from V and 4 bases from J, the junction contained 8 bases not matched to a gene. The CDR3 is 15 residues long. CDR3 nucleotide sequence: TGCGCCAGCAGTGACGGACAGGGCGCCAGGTACGAGCAGTACTTC. Translation gives CASSDGQGARYEQYF.

This clonotype was seen ten or more times. This chain links TRBV7-9 with TRBJ1-4; 7 bases are a match to TRBD1. The CDR3 consists of 15 residues. V was clipped by 6 bases and J by 6 bases; unmatched bases: 10. In germline, CDR1 is SEHNR, CDR2 FQNEAQ (reference sequence). The CDR3 nucleotides are TGTGCCAGCAGATCTAACAGGGGTTCCGATGAAAAACTGTTTTTT. Its translation is CASRSNRGSDEKLFF.

This clonotype turned up a few times. The rearrangement joins TRBV29-1 to TRBJ2-2; a weak D match, TRBD1 (6 bases). The V end lost 7 bases, the J end lost 4 bases, and 13 bases lay between the germline ends. The CDR3 consists of 13 residues. Looked up from germline, CDR1 is SQVTM and CDR2 is ANQGSEA. In DNA, the CDR3 is TGCAGCGCCCACAGGGAAGCCACCGGGGAGCTGTTTTTT. Its translation is CSAHREATGELFF.

The sample holds many counts of this clonotype. The chain links TRBV4-1 to TRBJ2-1, with D possibly being TRBD2 (6 bases). The length of the CDR3 is 13 residues. The V and J ends lost 2 bases and 5 bases respectively, with 7 bases between them. Germline values: CDR1 MGHRA, CDR2 YSYEKL. The CDR3 spells CASSQRLDNEQFF. Written as DNA, the CDR3 is TGCGCCAGCAGCCAAAGACTAGACAATGAGCAGTTCTTC.

This clonotype was observed a few times. The chain has TRBV5-1 and TRBJ1-5; D unclear. The germline CDR1 and CDR2 sequences are SGHRS and YFSETQ. V was shortened by 4 bases and J by 2 bases, with 10 bases between the two germline ends. This CDR3 has 14 residues. This CDR3 reads CASSPGSGNQPQHF. The CDR3 DNA reads TGCGCCAGCAGCCCAGGATCGGGCAATCAGCCCCAGCATTTT.

This clonotype was found a few times. The gene calls are TRBV5-1 and TRBJ1-1; 7 nucleotides line up with TRBD1. Losses at the gene ends were 4 bases for V and 11 bases for J; bases not matched to a gene: 11. This CDR3 comprises 13 residues. CDR1 is SGHRS, CDR2 YFSETQ, per germline. The CDR3 spells CASSGGTARHAFF. The CDR3 DNA sequence: TGCGCCAGCAGCGGGGGGACAGCGAGGCATGCTTTCTTT.

The chain employs TRBV6-5 and TRBJ2-7; perhaps TRBD1 as D (6 bases). This CDR3 is 12 amino acids long. Deletions cut 6 bases from V and 5 bases from J, with 11 bases between. CDR1 and CDR2 from the germline V gene are MNHEY and SVGAGI. The CDR3 DNA follows: TGTGCCAGCAGAACAGGGTCCCACGAGCAGTACTTC. This translates into CASRTGSHEQYF.

This chain connects TRBV9 to TRBJ2-7; 13 bases line up with TRBD2. Germline V gene lookup returns CDR1 SGDLS and CDR2 YYNGEE. Trimming removed 4 bases from V and 4 bases from J; junction bases left unmatched: 5. The CDR3 is made up of 15 amino acids. CDR3: CASSPILAGGYEQYF. The CDR3 region has the DNA TGTGCCAGCAGCCCGATACTAGCGGGAGGGTACGAGCAGTACTTC.

This chain connects TRBV27 to TRBJ2-5; D unclear. Trimming removed 3 bases from V and 6 bases from J, with 11 bases in between. In germline, CDR1 is MNHEY, CDR2 SMNVEV (reference sequence). This CDR3 has 13 residues. CDR3 sequence (DNA): TGTGCCAGCAGTTTGGCCCGACACCAGACCCAGTACTTC. It is translated as CASSLARHQTQYF.

This clonotype was found a few times. The rearrangement joins TRBV5-4 to TRBJ2-2; D not certain. Trimming took 6 bases from V and 2 from J, leaving 5 bases between them. The CDR3 is 12 residues long. CDR1 SGHNT and CDR2 YYREEE come from the germline V gene (reference sequence). The CDR3 sequence: CASIGNTGELFF. In DNA, the CDR3 is TGTGCCAGCATAGGTAACACCGGGGAGCTGTTTTTT. Full variable domain (rest looked up from reference TRBV5-4 and TRBJ2-2): ETGVTQSPTHLIKTRGQQVTLRCSSQSGHNTVSWYQQALGQGPQFIFQYYREEENGRGNFPPRFSGLQFPNYSSELNVNALELDDSALYLCASIGNTGELFFGEGSRLTVL.

Remarks on this clonotype: Its ends do not fully match the called genes, so a read error is possible. The V and J genes are TRBV25-1 and TRBJ2-1; 13 positions match TRBD2. Germline CDR1 and CDR2: MGHDK and SYGVNS. The CDR3 consists of 17 residues. DNA for the CDR3: TGTGCCAGCAGTGAGATGAGACGGGGGACTAGCGGGAATGGGCAGTTCTTC. Amino acid sequence: CASSEMRRGTSGNGQFF.

The chain uses TRBV25-1 and TRBJ1-1; 7 bases match TRBD1. Germline CDR1 MGHDK, CDR2 SYGVNS. The junction had 2 bases not matched to a gene; V was cut back by 3 bases and J by 4 bases. The CDR3 runs to 13 residues. Written as DNA, the CDR3 is TGTGCCAGCAGTGACAGGGGGGGCACTGAAGCTTTCTTT. It specifies CASSDRGGTEAFF.

The rearrangement uses TRBV5-1 and TRBJ1-5; D is ambiguous. Germline V lookup: CDR1 SGHRS, CDR2 YFSETQ. The V end was cut by 2 bases, the J end by 4 bases, with 7 bases between. The CDR3 is 13 amino acids. This chain's CDR3 is CASSLGQNQPQHF. The CDR3, as DNA: TGCGCCAGCAGCTTAGGTCAGAATCAGCCCCAGCATTTT.

This clonotype has at least ten counts. The chain joins TRBV7-9 to TRBJ1-1; a possible D gene is TRBD1 (5 bases). The CDR3 contains 13 residues. V was pared by 5 bases and J by 4 bases, with 11 bases between. The germline V gene has CDR1 SEHNR and CDR2 FQNEAQ (reference sequence). The CDR3 DNA follows: TGTGCCAGCAGCCAGGGTCATGGCACTGAAGCTTTCTTT. Protein product: CASSQGHGTEAFF.

This clonotype was seen a handful of times. This sequence joins TRBV6-7 and TRBJ1-5; D unclear. TRBV6-7 belongs to the ORF category, with a function that is uncertain. The V and J ends lost 8 bases and 9 bases respectively, with 5 bases between them. The CDR3 covers 9 residues. CDR3 loop: CASRRPQHF. Here the CDR3 DNA reads TGTGCCAGCCGACGGCCCCAGCATTTT.

The CDR3 reads CASSQDRMGLAGHNEQFF. The CDR3 bases are TGTGCCAGCAGCCAAGATCGAATGGGACTAGCGGGACACAATGAGCAGTTCTTC. J is TRBJ2-1 and V is TRBV4-2; 13 bases line up with TRBD2. The CDR3 length is 18 residues. V gave up 0 bases and J gave up 5 bases; unmatched junction bases: 7. Germline values: CDR1 LGHNA, CDR2 YNFKEQ.

In regard to this clonotype: A much larger clone is a single base away; this may be a read error. This sequence joins TRBV7-2 and TRBJ2-7; D unresolved. Per germline, CDR1 SGHTA and CDR2 FQGNSA. The CDR3 totals 13 residues. The CDR3 protein is CGSSLRSSYEQYF. The CDR3 DNA follows: TGTGGCAGCAGCTTACGGAGTTCCTACGAGCAGTACTTC.

V usage is TRBV15 and J usage is TRBJ2-7; 11 nucleotides agree with TRBD2. This CDR3 spans 17 amino acids. After removal of 1 base from V and 1 base from J, the junction contained 6 bases not matched to a gene. The germline CDR1 and CDR2 sequences are LNHNV and YYDKDF (reference sequence). CDR3 amino acids: CATSRGSGGALSYEQYF. The CDR3, as DNA: TGTGCCACCAGCAGAGGTAGCGGGGGGGCACTGTCCTACGAGCAGTACTTC.

The chain links TRBV12-3 or TRBV12-4 to TRBJ2-3, with D unclear. The CDR3 is 14 amino acids. Trimming cost V 5 bases and J 2 bases, with 11 bases left between them. In DNA form, the CDR3 reads TGTGCCAGCAGTAATTATGTGAACACAGATACGCAGTATTTT. It specifies CASSNYVNTDTQYF.

This clonotype was seen more than once but under ten times. CDR3 DNA: TGCGCCAGCAGCTTGGTACTAGCGGGAGTCTCCTACGAGCAGTACTTC. It translates to CASSLVLAGVSYEQYF. The rearrangement links TRBV5-1 to TRBJ2-7; 11 nucleotides align to TRBD2. The CDR3 is 16 amino acids. CDR1 and CDR2 from the germline V gene are SGHRS and YFSETQ. Trimming took 0 bases from V and 0 from J; bases not matched to a gene: 2.

Of note for this clonotype: The junction and the germline gene differ at one end; a read error may be behind it. The rearrangement uses TRBV7-3 and TRBJ2-1; 7 bases are shared with TRBD2. This CDR3 is built from 17 residues. Germline loops: CDR1 SGHTA, CDR2 FQGTGA. The CDR3 spells CASSPTDQAAGYSEHFF. The CDR3 nucleotides read TGTGCCAGCAGCCCCACAGATCAAGCAGCGGGATACTCTGAGCACTTCTTC.

The chain links TRBV20-1 to TRBJ1-5; D gene ambiguous. This CDR3 spans 12 amino acids. V was shortened by 5 bases and J by 4 bases, with 9 bases between the two germline ends. CDR1 is DFQATT, CDR2 SNEGSKA, per germline (reference sequence). This chain's CDR3 is CSAPQPNQPQHF. In DNA form, the CDR3 reads TGCAGTGCTCCACAGCCGAATCAGCCCCAGCATTTT.

The chain has TRBV27 and TRBJ2-5; D may correspond to TRBD1 or TRBD2 (6 bases each). The CDR3 is 14 residues long. Germline V CDR1 and CDR2: MNHEY, SMNVEV (reference sequence). Trimming stripped 7 bases from V and 5 bases from J, with 17 bases between. CDR3 region: CASTLDRGGETQYF. Written as DNA, the CDR3 is TGTGCCAGCACCCTGGACAGAGGAGGGGAGACCCAGTACTTC.

The chain carries TRBV5-6 and TRBJ2-5; possibly TRBD1 for D (5 bases). The V end was cut by 3 bases, the J end by 4 bases, with 13 bases between. CDR1 and CDR2 (germline): SGHDT, YYEEEE. The CDR3 extends over 14 amino acids. The CDR3 nucleotides read TGTGCCAGCAGCTCGGCCAGGGCTGGAGAGACCCAGTACTTC. The encoded protein is CASSSARAGETQYF.